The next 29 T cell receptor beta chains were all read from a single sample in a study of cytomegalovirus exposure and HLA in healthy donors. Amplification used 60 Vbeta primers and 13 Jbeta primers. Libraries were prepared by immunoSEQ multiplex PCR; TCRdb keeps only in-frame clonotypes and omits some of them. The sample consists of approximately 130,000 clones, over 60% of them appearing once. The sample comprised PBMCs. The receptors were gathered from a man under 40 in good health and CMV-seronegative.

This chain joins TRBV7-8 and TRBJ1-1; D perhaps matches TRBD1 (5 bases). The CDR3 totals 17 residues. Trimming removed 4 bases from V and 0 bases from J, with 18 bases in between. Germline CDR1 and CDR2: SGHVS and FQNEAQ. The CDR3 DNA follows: TGTGCCAGCAGCTCCCGACAGTTAAACCTTATGAACACTGAAGCTTTCTTT. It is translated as CASSSRQLNLMNTEAFF.

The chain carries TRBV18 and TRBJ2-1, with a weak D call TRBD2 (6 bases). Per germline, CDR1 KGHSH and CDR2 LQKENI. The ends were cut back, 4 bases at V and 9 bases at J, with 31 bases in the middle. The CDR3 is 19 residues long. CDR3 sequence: CASSLLAPTLTRSVVEQFF. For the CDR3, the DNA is TGTGCCAGCTCACTCCTGGCTCCGACCTTGACTAGATCCGTGGTTGAGCAGTTCTTC.

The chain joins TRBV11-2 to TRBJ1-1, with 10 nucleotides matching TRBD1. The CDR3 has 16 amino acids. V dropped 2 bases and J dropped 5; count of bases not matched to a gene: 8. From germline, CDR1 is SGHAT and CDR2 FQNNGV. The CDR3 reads CASSLRAGTGVTEAFF. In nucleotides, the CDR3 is TGTGCCAGCAGCTTACGGGCGGGGACAGGGGTTACTGAAGCTTTCTTT.

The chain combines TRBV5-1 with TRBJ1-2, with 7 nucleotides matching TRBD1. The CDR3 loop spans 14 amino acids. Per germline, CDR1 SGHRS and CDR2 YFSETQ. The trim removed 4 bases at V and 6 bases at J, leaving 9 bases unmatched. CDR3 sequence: CASSPQRTGDGYTF. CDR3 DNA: TGCGCCAGCAGCCCACAGCGTACAGGGGATGGCTACACCTTC.

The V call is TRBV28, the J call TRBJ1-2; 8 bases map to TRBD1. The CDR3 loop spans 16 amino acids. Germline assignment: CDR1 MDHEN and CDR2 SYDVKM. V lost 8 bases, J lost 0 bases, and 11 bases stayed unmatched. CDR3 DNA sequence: TGTGCCAGCCAACGCGTCCGACAGGGGTCTAACTATGGCTACACCTTC. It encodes CASQRVRQGSNYGYTF.

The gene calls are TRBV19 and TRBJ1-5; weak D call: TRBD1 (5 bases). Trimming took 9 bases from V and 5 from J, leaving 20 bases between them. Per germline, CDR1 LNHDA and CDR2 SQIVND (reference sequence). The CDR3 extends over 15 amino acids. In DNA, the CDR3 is TGTGCCAGCGTTAGAGTTGGGGGGGATCATCAGCCCCAGCATTTT. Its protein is CASVRVGGDHQPQHF.

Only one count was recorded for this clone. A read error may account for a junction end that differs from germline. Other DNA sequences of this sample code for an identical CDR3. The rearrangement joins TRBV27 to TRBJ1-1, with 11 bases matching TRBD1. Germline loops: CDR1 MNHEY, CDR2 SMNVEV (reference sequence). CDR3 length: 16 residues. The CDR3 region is CASSLGTGGGSTEAFF. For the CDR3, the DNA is TGTGCCAGCAGTTTAGGGACAGGGGGGGGGAGCACTGAGGCTTTCTTT.

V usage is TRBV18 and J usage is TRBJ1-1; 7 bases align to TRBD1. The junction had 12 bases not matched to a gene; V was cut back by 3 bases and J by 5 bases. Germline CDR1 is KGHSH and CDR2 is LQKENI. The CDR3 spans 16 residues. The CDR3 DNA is TGTGCCAGCTCACCTTCGACAGGGATCTCGGGGACTGAAGCTTTCTTT. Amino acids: CASSPSTGISGTEAFF.

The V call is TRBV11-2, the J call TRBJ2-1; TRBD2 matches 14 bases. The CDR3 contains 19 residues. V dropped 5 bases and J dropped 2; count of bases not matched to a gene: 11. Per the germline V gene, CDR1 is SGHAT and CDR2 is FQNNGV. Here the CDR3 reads CASSGAGLAGVGAYNEQFF. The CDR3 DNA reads TGTGCCAGCAGCGGGGCGGGACTAGCGGGAGTCGGCGCCTACAATGAGCAGTTCTTC.

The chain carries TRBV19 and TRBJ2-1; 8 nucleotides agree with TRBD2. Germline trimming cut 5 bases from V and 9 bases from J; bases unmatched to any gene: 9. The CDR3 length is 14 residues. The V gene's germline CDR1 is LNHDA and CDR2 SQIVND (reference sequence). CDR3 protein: CASSDGTRVSEQFF. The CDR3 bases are TGTGCCAGTAGTGACGGGACTAGGGTTAGTGAGCAGTTCTTC.

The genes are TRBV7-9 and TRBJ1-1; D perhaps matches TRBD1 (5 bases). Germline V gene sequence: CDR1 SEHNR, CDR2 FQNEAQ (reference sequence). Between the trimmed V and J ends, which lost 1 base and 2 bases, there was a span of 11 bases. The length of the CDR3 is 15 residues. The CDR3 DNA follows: TGTGCCAGCAGCTTAGTGACGGGGGGTAACACTGAAGCTTTCTTT. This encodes CASSLVTGGNTEAFF.

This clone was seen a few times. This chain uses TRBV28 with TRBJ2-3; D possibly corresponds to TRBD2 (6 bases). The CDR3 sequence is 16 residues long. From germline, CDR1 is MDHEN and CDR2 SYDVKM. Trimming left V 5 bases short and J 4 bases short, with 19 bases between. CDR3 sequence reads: CASSPVTGVSPDTQYF. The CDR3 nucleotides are TGTGCCAGCAGTCCAGTGACGGGAGTTAGTCCAGATACGCAGTATTTT.

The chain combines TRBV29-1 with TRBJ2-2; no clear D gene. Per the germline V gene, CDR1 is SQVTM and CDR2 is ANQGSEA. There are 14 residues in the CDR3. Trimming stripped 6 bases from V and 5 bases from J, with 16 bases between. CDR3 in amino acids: CSVASGFRTGELFF. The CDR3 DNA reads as TGCAGCGTCGCCTCCGGGTTTCGGACCGGGGAGCTGTTTTTT.

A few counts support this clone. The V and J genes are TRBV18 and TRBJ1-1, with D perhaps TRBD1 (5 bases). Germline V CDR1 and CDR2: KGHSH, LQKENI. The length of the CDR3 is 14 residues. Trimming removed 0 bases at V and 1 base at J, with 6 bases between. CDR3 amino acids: CASSPPTGNTEAFF. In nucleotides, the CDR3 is TGTGCCAGCTCACCACCTACAGGGAACACTGAAGCTTTCTTT.

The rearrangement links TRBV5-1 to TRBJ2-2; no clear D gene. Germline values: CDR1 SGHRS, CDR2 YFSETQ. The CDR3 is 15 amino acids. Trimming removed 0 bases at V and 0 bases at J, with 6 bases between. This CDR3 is CASSLERANTGELFF. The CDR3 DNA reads TGCGCCAGCAGCTTGGAACGGGCGAACACCGGGGAGCTGTTTTTT.

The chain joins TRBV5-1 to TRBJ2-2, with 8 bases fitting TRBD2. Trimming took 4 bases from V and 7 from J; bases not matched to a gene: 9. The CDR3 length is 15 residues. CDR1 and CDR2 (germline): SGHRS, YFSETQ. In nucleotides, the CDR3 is TGCGCCAGCAGCGAGTTAGCGGGATCTAACGGGGAGCTGTTTTTT. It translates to CASSELAGSNGELFF.

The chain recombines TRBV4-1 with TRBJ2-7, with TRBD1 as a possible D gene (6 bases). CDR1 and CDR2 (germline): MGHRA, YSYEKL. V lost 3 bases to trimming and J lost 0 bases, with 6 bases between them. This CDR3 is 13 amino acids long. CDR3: CASSQGASYEQYF. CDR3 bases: TGCGCCAGCAGCCAGGGGGCCTCCTACGAGCAGTACTTC.

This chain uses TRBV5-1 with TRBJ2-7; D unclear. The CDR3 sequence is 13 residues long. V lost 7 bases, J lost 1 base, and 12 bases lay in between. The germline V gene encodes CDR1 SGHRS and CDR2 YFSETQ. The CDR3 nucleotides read TGCGCCAGCTCCACTCCCGGTTCCTACGAGCAGTACTTC. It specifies CASSTPGSYEQYF. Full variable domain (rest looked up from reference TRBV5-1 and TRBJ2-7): KAGVTQTPRYLIKTRGQQVTLSCSPISGHRSVSWYQQTPGQGLQFLFEYFSETQRNKGNFPGRFSGRQFSNSRSEMNVSTLELGDSALYLCASSTPGSYEQYFGPGTRLTVT.

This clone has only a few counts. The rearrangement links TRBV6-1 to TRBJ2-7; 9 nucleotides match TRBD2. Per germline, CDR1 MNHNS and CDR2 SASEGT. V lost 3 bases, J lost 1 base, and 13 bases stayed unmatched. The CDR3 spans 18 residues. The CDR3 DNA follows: TGTGCCAGCAGTGACCAGGAAGCCGGGACTAGCCTTTCCTACGAGCAGTACTTC. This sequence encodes CASSDQEAGTSLSYEQYF.

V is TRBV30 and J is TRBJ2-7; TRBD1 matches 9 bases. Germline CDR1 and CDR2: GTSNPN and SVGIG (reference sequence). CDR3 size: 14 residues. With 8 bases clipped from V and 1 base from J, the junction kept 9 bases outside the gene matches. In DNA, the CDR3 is TGTGCCAGCTCCCGGACAGGGGAATCCTACGAGCAGTACTTC. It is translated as CASSRTGESYEQYF.

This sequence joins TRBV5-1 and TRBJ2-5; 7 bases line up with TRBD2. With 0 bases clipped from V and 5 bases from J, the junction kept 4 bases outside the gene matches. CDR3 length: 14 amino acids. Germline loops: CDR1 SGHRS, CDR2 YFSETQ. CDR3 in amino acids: CASSLGAGSETQYF. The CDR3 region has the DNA TGCGCCAGCAGCTTGGGAGCGGGGTCGGAGACCCAGTACTTC. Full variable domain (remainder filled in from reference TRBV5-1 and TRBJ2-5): KAGVTQTPRYLIKTRGQQVTLSCSPISGHRSVSWYQQTPGQGLQFLFEYFSETQRNKGNFPGRFSGRQFSNSRSEMNVSTLELGDSALYLCASSLGAGSETQYFGPGTRLLVL.

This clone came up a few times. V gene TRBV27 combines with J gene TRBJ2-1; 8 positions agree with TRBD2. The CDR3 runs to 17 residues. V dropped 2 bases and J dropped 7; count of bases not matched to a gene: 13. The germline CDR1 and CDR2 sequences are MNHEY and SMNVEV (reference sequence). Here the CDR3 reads CASSLESRAGRGNEQFF. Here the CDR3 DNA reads TGTGCCAGCAGTTTAGAGTCCCGGGCCGGGAGGGGTAATGAGCAGTTCTTC.

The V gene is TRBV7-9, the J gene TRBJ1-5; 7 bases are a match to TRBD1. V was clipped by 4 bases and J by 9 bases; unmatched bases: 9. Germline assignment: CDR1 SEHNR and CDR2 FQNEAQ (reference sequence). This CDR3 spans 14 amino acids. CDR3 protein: CASSSTGYGGPQHF. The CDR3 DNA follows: TGTGCCAGCAGCTCGACAGGGTATGGCGGGCCCCAGCATTTT.

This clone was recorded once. This chain's CDR3 is CASSPYVRTGGTEAFF. The CDR3 coding sequence is TGTGCCAGCTCACCTTACGTCCGGACTGGGGGGACTGAAGCTTTCTTT. The J gene is TRBJ1-1, the V gene TRBV18; weak D call: TRBD1 (5 bases). The CDR3 covers 16 residues. V was cut by 3 bases and J by 5 bases, with 19 bases left in between. Per germline, CDR1 KGHSH and CDR2 LQKENI.

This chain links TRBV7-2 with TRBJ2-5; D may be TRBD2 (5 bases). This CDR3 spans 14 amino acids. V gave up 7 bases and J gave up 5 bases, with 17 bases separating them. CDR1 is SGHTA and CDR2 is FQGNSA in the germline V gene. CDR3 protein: CASTRVEVPETQYF. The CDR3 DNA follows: TGTGCCAGCACCCGAGTGGAGGTCCCGGAGACCCAGTACTTC.

CDR3 protein: CASSIPLGLAGYNEQFF. The CDR3 DNA is TGTGCCAGTAGTATACCCCTCGGACTAGCGGGATACAATGAGCAGTTCTTC. V is TRBV19 and J is TRBJ2-1; 12 nucleotides line up with TRBD2. In germline, CDR1 is LNHDA, CDR2 SQIVND (reference sequence). V gave up 2 bases and J gave up 4 bases; unmatched junction bases: 6. CDR3 length: 17 amino acids.

CDR3 region: CASSQGTGGKETQYF. The CDR3 DNA reads TGTGCCAGCAGTCAAGGGACAGGGGGCAAGGAGACCCAGTACTTC. The chain couples TRBV2 to TRBJ2-5; 12 nucleotides align to TRBD1. The CDR3 runs to 15 residues. J lost 5 bases, V lost 5 bases, and 6 bases had no gene match. Germline V gene data show CDR1 as SNHLY and CDR2 as FYNNEI.

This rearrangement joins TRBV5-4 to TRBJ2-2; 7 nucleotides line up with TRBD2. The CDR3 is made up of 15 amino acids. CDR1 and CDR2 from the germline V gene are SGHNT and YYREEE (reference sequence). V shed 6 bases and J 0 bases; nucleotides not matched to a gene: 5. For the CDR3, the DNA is TGTGCCAGCACACCGACTAGCTCGAACACCGGGGAGCTGTTTTTT. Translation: CASTPTSSNTGELFF.

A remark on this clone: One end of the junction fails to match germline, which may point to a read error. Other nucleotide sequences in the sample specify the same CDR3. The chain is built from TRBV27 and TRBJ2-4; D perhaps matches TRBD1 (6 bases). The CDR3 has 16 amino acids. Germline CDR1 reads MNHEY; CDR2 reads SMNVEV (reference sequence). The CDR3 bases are TGCGCCAGCAGTTTAGGGCAGGGGCTAGCCAAAAACATTCAGTACTTC. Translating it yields CASSLGQGLAKNIQYF.